Sequencing of this T cell receptor (beta chain) was carried out in a study of T-cell memory formation after mild COVID-19. This clonotype was recorded a few times. Its antigen is not known. TCRdb itself ran the 5' RACE reads through MiXCR, one entry per CDR3 protein. The data contain 300,000 to 350,000 distinct CDR3 sequences, more than 13% of them singletons. Trimming pared 5 bases from V and 8 bases from J, leaving 15 bases between. CDR1 and CDR2 (germline): MNHEY, SVGAGI. This CDR3 contains 13 residues. Findings and limits, study-wide: Among clones peaking at day 37 in the second wave, SARS-CoV-2 specificity remained unconfirmed. Some clones that responded turned up in pre-infection memory, which suggests that cross-reactive memory joined in.

This clonotype originated in a man younger than 30 who had mild COVID-19 (a few samples of this study predate the infection). Cell type and time point are not known. The chain couples TRBV6-5 to TRBJ1-2; perhaps TRBD1 as D (5 bases). Sequenced input: PBMCs or a T cell subset sorted from them (not recorded which). The CDR3 DNA is TGTGCCAGCAGTCAGTGGGGGGGGTCAGGCTACACCTTC. Protein sequence: CASSQWGGSGYTF.